This TCR beta chain was retrieved from a study of blood T cells in healthy people across ages. Study information: About one barcoded beta molecule per two T cells was captured by template switching.

CDR1 DFQATT and CDR2 SNEGSKA come from the germline V gene (reference sequence). This CDR3 has 13 residues. With a J-beta primer mix and a sample-barcoded 5' primer, a second PCR ran about 7 to 12 cycles. TCRdb analysed the 5' RACE reads with MiXCR anew, one entry per CDR3 protein. The data show approximately 680,000 distinct CDR3 sequences, about a third seen once. Material for sequencing was blood. This TCR derives from a woman aged 80 or older in good health. V usage is TRBV20-1 and J usage is TRBJ2-4; 7 nucleotides agree with TRBD1. The J call may be wrong; the DNA end is better matched by TRBJ2-7. The CDR3 region has the DNA TGCAGTGCTAAACCGACAGGGACCCACGAGCAGTACTTC. As protein: CSAKPTGTHEQYF.